This T cell receptor (beta chain) was retrieved from a study of Tregs in tolerant kidney transplant recipients. General study results and limits: Biological reproducibility was not directly addressed in this study. Activated donor B cell expansion appeared to reveal the most relevant donor-specific TCRbeta repertoire.

V was trimmed by 2 bases and J by 6 bases, leaving 7 bases between them. Germline V gene data show CDR1 as SGHDT and CDR2 as YYEEEE. The CDR3 has 12 amino acids. Regarding this clone: Its antigen is not identified.

Unstimulated regulatory T cells (CD4+CD25+CD127-), CD4+CD25- non-regulatory cells, CD4 and CD8 cells were FACS-sorted from thawed PBMCs. The method was immunoSEQ multiplex PCR; TCRdb's version includes in-frame clones alone and lacks a portion of them. The table lists fewer than 150,000 clones, about 91% of them singletons. Sample: CD4+ T cells from blood. The gene calls are TRBV5-6 and TRBJ2-3; D ambiguous. The receptor was isolated from a human donor in good health. CDR3 DNA sequence: TGTGCCAGCAGCTTCGGACCGGATACGCAGTATTTT. Its protein is CASSFGPDTQYF. The full variable domain, rest sourced from reference TRBV5-6 and TRBJ2-3, is DAGVTQSPTHLIKTRGQQVTLRCSPKSGHDTVSWYQQALGQGPQFIFQYYEEEERQRGNFPDRFSGHQFPNYSSELNVNALLLGDSALYLCASSFGPDTQYFGPGTRLTVL.